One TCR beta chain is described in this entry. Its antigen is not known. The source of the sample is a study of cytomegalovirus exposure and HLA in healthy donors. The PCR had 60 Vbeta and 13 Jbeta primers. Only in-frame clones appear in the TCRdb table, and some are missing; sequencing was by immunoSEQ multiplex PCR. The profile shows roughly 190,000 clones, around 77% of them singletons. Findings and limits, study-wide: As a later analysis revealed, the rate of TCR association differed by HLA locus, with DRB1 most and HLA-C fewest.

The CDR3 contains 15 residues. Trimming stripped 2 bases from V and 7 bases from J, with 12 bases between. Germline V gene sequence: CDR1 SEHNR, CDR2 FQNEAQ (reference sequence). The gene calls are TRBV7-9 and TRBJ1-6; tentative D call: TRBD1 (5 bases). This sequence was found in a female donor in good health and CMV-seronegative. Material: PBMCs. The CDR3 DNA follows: TGTGCCAGCAGCTTACTAGGGGTAGAGAATTCACCCCTCCACTTT. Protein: CASSLLGVENSPLHF.